Following are 19 T cell receptor beta chains from one sample sequenced in a study of Ad26.COV2.S vaccination and SARS-CoV-2 variants. The treatment is: around 19 received Ad26.COV2.S at low or high dose, single or two shots; roughly five received placebo; per-sample allocation not given. Specimens were obtained on day 63 following the first vaccine or placebo injection. Sequencing was performed with immunoSEQ multiplex PCR; in TCRdb, only in-frame clones are kept and a portion is missing. The sample lists over 350,000 clones; 70% to 90% were seen once. The sample was peripheral blood, taken in a trial of Ad26.COV2.S vaccine versus placebo. These receptors were obtained from a person aged 18-65 years who received the Ad26.COV2.S COVID-19 vaccine or a placebo.

CDR3 sequence reads: CASSKGRARENTEAFF. The CDR3, as DNA: TGTGCCAGCAGCAAAGGTCGGGCCAGGGAGAACACTGAAGCTTTCTTT. The chain links TRBV21-1 to TRBJ1-1; whether TRBD1, the table's D call, matches the DNA was not checked. TRBV21-1 is reported as a pseudogene. The CDR3 runs to 16 residues.

The rearrangement joins TRBV30 to TRBJ1-5, with 9 bases aligning to TRBD1. This CDR3 has 13 residues. V lost 5 bases to trimming and J lost 7 bases; unmatched junction nucleotides: 6. Germline V CDR1 and CDR2: GTSNPN, SVGIG (reference sequence). Here the CDR3 reads CAWGGQGNQPQHF. CDR3 nucleotide sequence: TGTGCCTGGGGGGGACAGGGAAACCAGCCCCAGCATTTT.

Points on this clone: Other nucleotide sequences in the sample specify the same CDR3. The chain employs TRBV6-5 and TRBJ1-1; 8 bases align to TRBD1. CDR3 size: 12 residues. Trimming took 6 bases from V and 5 from J; bases not matched to a gene: 2. The germline gives CDR1 MNHEY, CDR2 SVGAGI. This CDR3 reads CASRTGGTEAFF. The DNA for the CDR3 is TGTGCCAGCAGAACAGGGGGAACTGAAGCTTTCTTT.

The gene calls are TRBV6-5 and TRBJ2-1, with 7 nucleotides matching TRBD2. The CDR3 runs 15 residues. Germline CDR1 and CDR2: MNHEY and SVGAGI. V was pared by 2 bases and J by 4 bases, with 5 bases of the junction left unmatched. CDR3 loop: CASSYTRGGYNEQFF. CDR3 sequence (DNA): TGTGCCAGCAGTTACACGCGCGGGGGATACAATGAGCAGTTCTTC.

The chain recombines TRBV7-9 with TRBJ2-1; TRBD2 is a possible D gene (6 bases). There are 16 residues in the CDR3. CDR1 SEHNR and CDR2 FQNEAQ come from the germline V gene (reference sequence). The ends were cut back, 0 bases at V and 7 bases at J, with 16 bases in the middle. The chain's CDR3 is CASSLAPSGWGNEQFF. DNA for the CDR3: TGTGCCAGCAGCTTAGCGCCAAGCGGGTGGGGAAATGAGCAGTTCTTC.

J is TRBJ2-7 and V is TRBV6-5, with D possibly being TRBD1 or TRBD2 (6 bases each). V was cut by 7 bases and J by 1 base, with 17 bases left in between. This CDR3 contains 15 residues. CDR1 is MNHEY, CDR2 SVGAGI, per germline. The CDR3 nucleotides read TGTGCCAGCAATCCGGGGGCGTCCCTATCCTACGAGCAGTACTTC. Encoded protein: CASNPGASLSYEQYF.

V gene TRBV6-5 combines with J gene TRBJ1-5; D is possibly TRBD1 (5 bases). Looked up from germline, CDR1 is MNHEY and CDR2 is SVGAGI. The CDR3 length is 13 residues. V lost 8 bases to trimming and J lost 3 bases, with 11 bases between them. The chain's CDR3 is CASGDGYNQPQHF. CDR3 sequence (DNA): TGTGCCAGCGGGGACGGTTACAATCAGCCCCAGCATTTT.

The chain combines TRBV5-4 with TRBJ2-5; TRBD1 agrees at 8 bases. V dropped 4 bases and J dropped 5; count of bases not matched to a gene: 10. This CDR3 region has 15 residues. From germline, CDR1 is SGHNT and CDR2 YYREEE (reference sequence). The CDR3 sequence: CASSGRDRLRETQYF. The CDR3 coding sequence is TGTGCCAGCAGCGGAAGGGACAGGCTGCGGGAGACCCAGTACTTC.

This clone was detected only once. The V and J genes are TRBV7-9 and TRBJ2-7; 9 bases are a match to TRBD2. V gave up 4 bases and J gave up 4 bases; unmatched junction bases: 2. CDR3 length: 13 residues. Germline values: CDR1 SEHNR, CDR2 FQNEAQ (reference sequence). The CDR3 nucleotides are TGTGCCAGCAGCTCGACTAGCGGATACGAGCAGTACTTC. As protein: CASSSTSGYEQYF.

The rearrangement joins TRBV6-1 to TRBJ1-1; possibly TRBD1 for D (5 bases). This CDR3 contains 15 residues. The V gene lost 2 bases and the J gene lost 1 base, with 11 bases spanning the gap. Germline CDR1 is MNHNS and CDR2 is SASEGT. CDR3 sequence: CASSERDRKNTEAFF. The CDR3 DNA reads TGTGCCAGCAGTGAAAGGGACCGAAAGAACACTGAAGCTTTCTTT.

The chain is built from TRBV11-2 and TRBJ2-1, with 10 nucleotides matching TRBD2. CDR1 is SGHAT, CDR2 FQNNGV, per germline. The CDR3 spans 19 residues. V trimming: 4 bases; J trimming: 7 bases; junction bases outside the gene matches: 19. CDR3 sequence reads: CASSSQGSGGAKSLNEQFF. The CDR3 bases are TGTGCCAGCAGCTCTCAGGGAAGCGGGGGGGCCAAGTCATTGAATGAGCAGTTCTTC.

This clone was detected only once. This rearrangement joins TRBV10-3 to TRBJ2-3; D is ambiguous. The V gene lost 5 bases and the J gene lost 3 bases, with 3 bases spanning the gap. The germline CDR1 and CDR2 sequences are ENHRY and SYGVKD. CDR3 length: 11 residues. DNA for the CDR3: TGTGCCATCAGTACTACAGATACGCAGTATTTT. Translated: CAISTTDTQYF.

This chain joins TRBV7-9 and TRBJ2-2; 10 bases map to TRBD1. With V trimmed by 4 bases and J by 4 bases, 9 bases remained unmatched. The CDR3 length is 17 residues. Germline assignment: CDR1 SEHNR and CDR2 FQNEAQ (reference sequence). In DNA, the CDR3 is TGTGCCAGCAGCTCGCTTCGGACAGGGGGTATCACCGGGGAGCTGTTTTTT. Protein sequence: CASSSLRTGGITGELFF. Combining the CDR3 with reference TRBV7-9 and TRBJ2-2 gives the whole variable domain DTGVSQNPRHKITKRGQNVTFRCDPISEHNRLYWYRQTLGQGPEFLTYFQNEAQLEKSRLLSDRFSAERPKGSFSTLEIQRTEQGDSAMYLCASSSLRTGGITGELFFGEGSRLTVL.

The rearrangement uses TRBV10-3 and TRBJ1-2; possible D gene TRBD1, 5 bases. Between the trimmed V and J ends, which lost 4 bases and 8 bases, there was a span of 20 bases. This CDR3 is built from 15 residues. Germline values: CDR1 ENHRY, CDR2 SYGVKD. The CDR3 protein is CAISASSPGGYGYTF. Here the CDR3 DNA reads TGTGCCATCAGTGCGTCTTCTCCGGGGGGATACGGCTACACCTTC.

The chain uses TRBV7-9 and TRBJ1-1; tentatively, D is TRBD1 (5 bases). Germline V CDR1 and CDR2: SEHNR, FQNEAQ (reference sequence). With 8 bases removed from V and 3 bases from J, the gap between germline ends came to 13 bases. The CDR3 runs to 13 residues. CDR3 region: CASGGNSDTEAFF. The DNA for the CDR3 is TGTGCCAGCGGGGGGAACAGTGACACTGAAGCTTTCTTT. The full variable domain, in which reference TRBV7-9 and TRBJ1-1 provide the parts outside the CDR3, is DTGVSQNPRHKITKRGQNVTFRCDPISEHNRLYWYRQTLGQGPEFLTYFQNEAQLEKSRLLSDRFSAERPKGSFSTLEIQRTEQGDSAMYLCASGGNSDTEAFFGQGTRLTVV.

V and J are TRBV24-1 and TRBJ1-2; D might be TRBD1 (5 bases). CDR3 size: 14 residues. V was cut by 6 bases and J by 4 bases, with 14 bases left in between. Looked up from germline, CDR1 is KGHDR and CDR2 is SFDVKD. The CDR3 reads CATSKAGYGYGYTF. DNA for the CDR3: TGTGCCACCAGTAAGGCAGGGTACGGCTATGGCTACACCTTC.

This chain links TRBV29-1 with TRBJ1-5; D ambiguous. CDR1 and CDR2 from the germline V gene are SQVTM and ANQGSEA. The CDR3 is made up of 13 amino acids. Trimming stripped 1 base from V and 4 bases from J, with 8 bases between. The CDR3 sequence is CSVEGRRNQPQHF. In DNA form, the CDR3 reads TGCAGCGTTGAAGGCAGGCGGAATCAGCCCCAGCATTTT.

The chain is built from TRBV19 and TRBJ1-5; tentative D call: TRBD1 (5 bases). Trimming left V 5 bases short and J 7 bases short, with 12 bases between. Germline V gene sequence: CDR1 LNHDA, CDR2 SQIVND (reference sequence). This CDR3 is 13 amino acids long. The chain's CDR3 is CASSVGVQQPQHF. The CDR3 nucleotides are TGTGCCAGTAGTGTGGGGGTCCAGCAGCCCCAGCATTTT.

The chain combines TRBV6-1 with TRBJ2-3; perhaps D is TRBD1 or TRBD2 (5 bases each). V lost 1 base to trimming and J lost 5 bases, with 19 bases between them. Germline V gene data show CDR1 as MNHNS and CDR2 as SASEGT. The CDR3 covers 17 residues. Here the CDR3 reads CASSEEGWGRAGDTQYF. The DNA for the CDR3 is TGTGCCAGCAGTGAAGAAGGTTGGGGCAGGGCGGGAGATACGCAGTATTTT.